The next 27 T cell receptor beta chains were all read from a single sample in a study of cytotoxic CD8 clonotypes in ibrutinib-treated CLL. The table came from immunoSEQ multiplex PCR; TCRdb's copy has only in-frame clones and leaves some out. The data contain about 76,000 clones, about 86% of them singletons. This specimen consisted of PBMCs, obtained before ibrutinib treatment. These receptors were collected from a human donor with chronic lymphocytic leukemia.

The chain links TRBV7-9 to TRBJ1-1; the D is unclear. CDR1 and CDR2 from the germline V gene are SEHNR and FQNEAQ (reference sequence). Deletions cut 2 bases from V and 3 bases from J, with 4 bases between. This CDR3 has 12 amino acids. The CDR3 loop is CASSLPHTEAFF. The CDR3 nucleotides are TGTGCCAGCAGCTTACCCCACACTGAAGCTTTCTTT.

This clone appeared a single time. The chain combines TRBV10-3 with TRBJ2-5, with D perhaps TRBD2 (5 bases). Trimming shortened V by 11 bases and J by 0 bases, and 7 bases separated the two germline ends. The germline V gene has CDR1 ENHRY and CDR2 SYGVKD. There are 11 residues in the CDR3. The CDR3 coding sequence is TGTGCCGCGGGCTACCAAGAGACCCAGTACTTC. It yields the protein CAAGYQETQYF.

This chain joins TRBV30 and TRBJ1-4; the match to TRBD1 covers 8 bases. Germline V gene lookup returns CDR1 GTSNPN and CDR2 SVGIG (reference sequence). The CDR3 covers 16 residues. V shed 2 bases, J shed 8 bases, and the junction held 13 bases outside the gene matches. In nucleotides, the CDR3 is TGTGCCTGGAGTCCCGGAAAGACAGGGGTTCAGGAAAAACTGTTTTTT. This translates into CAWSPGKTGVQEKLFF.

The V gene is TRBV5-4, the J gene TRBJ1-4, with a tentative D call TRBD1 (5 bases). The ends were cut back, 0 bases at V and 3 bases at J, with 6 bases in the middle. From germline, CDR1 is SGHNT and CDR2 YYREEE (reference sequence). The CDR3 sequence is 14 residues long. CDR3 region: CASSLGGANEKLFF. CDR3 bases: TGTGCCAGCAGCTTGGGGGGGGCTAATGAAAAACTGTTTTTT.

The chain joins TRBV28 to TRBJ1-5, with D hard to call. CDR3 length: 14 amino acids. V shed 4 bases and J shed 7 bases, with 14 bases lying between them. The germline V gene encodes CDR1 MDHEN and CDR2 SYDVKM. The chain's CDR3 is CASSWLPREQPQHF. In DNA, the CDR3 is TGTGCCAGCAGTTGGCTCCCGAGGGAACAGCCCCAGCATTTT.

The chain combines TRBV27 with TRBJ2-7; 8 bases match TRBD2. The CDR3 runs to 14 residues. J was trimmed by 4 bases and V by 3 bases; bases with no gene match: 5. Germline V CDR1 and CDR2: MNHEY, SMNVEV (reference sequence). The CDR3 nucleotides are TGTGCCAGCAGTTTCAATAGCGGGACGTACGAGCAGTACTTC. Its protein product is CASSFNSGTYEQYF.

This sequence joins TRBV4-1 and TRBJ2-5; 10 bases align to TRBD2. There are 17 residues in the CDR3. Germline loops: CDR1 MGHRA, CDR2 YSYEKL. Trimming cost V 4 bases and J 4 bases; bases outside gene matches: 12. For the CDR3, the DNA is TGCGCCAGCAGCCCCCGTGGGGTAGCGGGAGGAGGAGAGACCCAGTACTTC. It specifies CASSPRGVAGGGETQYF.

The chain has TRBV9 and TRBJ2-5; D perhaps matches TRBD2 (5 bases). The V gene's germline CDR1 is SGDLS and CDR2 YYNGEE. This CDR3 is built from 14 residues. Trimming shortened V by 4 bases and J by 5 bases, and 15 bases separated the two germline ends. The chain's CDR3 is CASSSQPPGETQYF. CDR3 nucleotide sequence: TGTGCCAGCAGCTCCCAACCACCGGGGGAGACCCAGTACTTC.

The genes are TRBV10-3 and TRBJ2-3, with 7 bases that match TRBD1. This CDR3 is built from 14 residues. Trimming took 9 bases from V and 0 from J; bases not matched to a gene: 6. Germline lookup yields CDR1 ENHRY and CDR2 SYGVKD. CDR3 in DNA: TGTGCCATAGGGACAGCCGCTAGCACAGATACGCAGTATTTT. Protein sequence: CAIGTAASTDTQYF.

The chain carries TRBV21-1 and TRBJ2-2; the table calls TRBD2, which could not be checked here. TRBV21-1 is a listed pseudogene. There are 15 residues in the CDR3. CDR3 bases: TGTGCCAGCAGCAAAGGACTCCAAAACACCGGGGAGCTGTTTTTT. Amino acid sequence: CASSKGLQNTGELFF.

The chain couples TRBV5-4 to TRBJ2-2; 11 nucleotides agree with TRBD2. Trimming cost V 0 bases and J 5 bases; bases outside gene matches: 3. CDR3 size: 16 residues. Looked up from germline, CDR1 is SGHNT and CDR2 is YYREEE (reference sequence). Written as DNA, the CDR3 is TGTGCCAGCAGCTTGGGACTAGCGGGACTAACCGGGGAGCTGTTTTTT. Translation: CASSLGLAGLTGELFF. The full variable domain, in which reference TRBV5-4 and TRBJ2-2 provide the parts outside the CDR3, is ETGVTQSPTHLIKTRGQQVTLRCSSQSGHNTVSWYQQALGQGPQFIFQYYREEENGRGNFPPRFSGLQFPNYSSELNVNALELDDSALYLCASSLGLAGLTGELFFGEGSRLTVL.

This chain uses TRBV7-9 with TRBJ1-2; D not resolved. The V end lost 1 base, the J end lost 1 base, and 7 bases lay between the germline ends. Germline V gene lookup returns CDR1 SEHNR and CDR2 FQNEAQ (reference sequence). The length of the CDR3 is 14 residues. CDR3 coding DNA: TGTGCCAGCAGCTTAGGGAAGGGTAACTATGGCTACACCTTC. This gives the protein CASSLGKGNYGYTF.

The V call is TRBV4-3, the J call TRBJ1-5; 7 bases agree with TRBD1. The junction had 5 bases not matched to a gene; V was cut back by 6 bases and J by 3 bases. Germline V lookup: CDR1 LGHNA, CDR2 YSLEER. The CDR3 loop spans 14 amino acids. The CDR3 DNA reads TGCGCCAGCAGTACAGGGGATTCCAATCAGCCCCAGCATTTT. It codes for CASSTGDSNQPQHF.

The genes are TRBV9 and TRBJ2-2; possible D gene TRBD1, 6 bases. Germline CDR1 SGDLS, CDR2 YYNGEE. V gave up 4 bases and J gave up 0 bases, with 16 bases separating them. The CDR3 totals 17 residues. CDR3 coding DNA: TGTGCCAGCAGCCCATACGGACAGCACGCGAACACCGGGGAGCTGTTTTTT. Amino acid sequence: CASSPYGQHANTGELFF.

The chain is built from TRBV7-9 and TRBJ1-2, with D perhaps TRBD1 (5 bases). CDR3 length equals 13 residues. V was shortened by 3 bases and J by 8 bases, with 13 bases between the two germline ends. Germline CDR1 SEHNR, CDR2 FQNEAQ (reference sequence). Here the CDR3 DNA reads TGTGCCAGCAGCTTTACCCAGGGAGACGGCTACACCTTC. Residues: CASSFTQGDGYTF. Full variable domain (outside the CDR3, taken from reference TRBV7-9 and TRBJ1-2): DTGVSQNPRHKITKRGQNVTFRCDPISEHNRLYWYRQTLGQGPEFLTYFQNEAQLEKSRLLSDRFSAERPKGSFSTLEIQRTEQGDSAMYLCASSFTQGDGYTFGSGTRLTVV.

This chain's CDR3 is CAWSGRGPRDEQYF. In DNA, the CDR3 is TGTGCCTGGAGTGGGAGGGGTCCCCGGGACGAGCAGTACTTC. This chain links TRBV30 with TRBJ2-7; D perhaps matches TRBD2 (6 bases). The V gene lost 1 base and the J gene lost 5 bases, with 15 bases spanning the gap. The length of the CDR3 is 14 residues. CDR1 and CDR2 from the germline V gene are GTSNPN and SVGIG (reference sequence).

The CDR3 DNA reads TGTGCCGCGGACAGGGGGCTTCAGCCCCAGCATTTT. As protein: CAADRGLQPQHF. The rearrangement links TRBV28 to TRBJ1-5, with TRBD1 identical over 11 bases. This CDR3 region has 12 residues. The germline gives CDR1 MDHEN, CDR2 SYDVKM. V lost 11 bases and J lost 6; bases outside the gene matches: 3.

The genes are TRBV5-1 and TRBJ1-1; 8 nucleotides line up with TRBD1. Unmatched junction bases numbered 11, after V lost 3 bases and J lost 1 base. The CDR3 has 17 residues. CDR1 and CDR2 from the germline V gene are SGHRS and YFSETQ. CDR3 sequence: CASSSSDRGLGNTEAFF. As DNA, the CDR3 is TGCGCCAGCAGCTCCAGCGACAGGGGACTTGGGAACACTGAAGCTTTCTTT.

This chain connects TRBV5-6 to TRBJ2-7; 11 bases fit TRBD2. V shed 3 bases and J 0 bases; nucleotides not matched to a gene: 5. Germline loops: CDR1 SGHDT, CDR2 YYEEEE. The CDR3 extends over 16 amino acids. This CDR3 is CASSWTSGLYSYEQYF. CDR3 sequence (DNA): TGTGCCAGCAGCTGGACTAGCGGGCTATACTCCTACGAGCAGTACTTC.

This clone ranks as medium-sized (0.01 to 0.1%). The rearrangement links TRBV27 to TRBJ2-2, with D tentatively TRBD2 (5 bases). CDR1 and CDR2 (germline): MNHEY, SMNVEV (reference sequence). Trimming left V 3 bases short and J 4 bases short, with 12 bases between. This CDR3 contains 15 residues. Here the CDR3 DNA reads TGTGCCAGCAGTTTGGCGCCTCGGGGCACCGGGGAGCTGTTTTTT. Translating gives CASSLAPRGTGELFF.

The V call is TRBV9, the J call TRBJ2-5, with D unclear. V lost 0 bases to trimming and J lost 3 bases, with 3 bases between them. Germline lookup yields CDR1 SGDLS and CDR2 YYNGEE. The CDR3 is 12 amino acids. For the CDR3, the DNA is TGTGCCAGCAGCGTAGGGGAAGAGACCCAGTACTTC. This sequence encodes CASSVGEETQYF.

The chain has TRBV2 and TRBJ2-5, with D unresolved. The CDR3 covers 14 residues. Germline V gene lookup returns CDR1 SNHLY and CDR2 FYNNEI. V was shortened by 4 bases and J by 0 bases, with 9 bases between the two germline ends. The DNA of the CDR3 is TGTGCCAGCAGTGTCAGACCGTACCAAGAGACCCAGTACTTC. Its protein product is CASSVRPYQETQYF.

The V and J genes are TRBV19 and TRBJ1-5; D ambiguous. This CDR3 has 15 amino acids. The ends were cut back, 4 bases at V and 0 bases at J, with 10 bases in the middle. Germline V lookup: CDR1 LNHDA, CDR2 SQIVND (reference sequence). CDR3 sequence: CASSTYKNSNQPQHF. CDR3 bases: TGTGCCAGTAGTACCTACAAGAATAGCAATCAGCCCCAGCATTTT.

This clone was found once. The chain recombines TRBV11-3 with TRBJ2-5; D call uncertain. Germline CDR1 reads SGHNT; CDR2 reads YENEEA. This CDR3 contains 14 residues. Trimming removed 3 bases from V and 4 bases from J, with 12 bases in between. This chain's CDR3 is CASSFGRAVETQYF. The DNA of the CDR3 is TGTGCCAGCAGCTTCGGCCGGGCTGTAGAGACCCAGTACTTC. The full variable domain, rest sourced from reference TRBV11-3 and TRBJ2-5, is EAGVVQSPRYKIIEKKQPVAFWCNPISGHNTLYWYLQNLGQGPELLIRYENEEAVDDSQLPKDRFSAERLKGVDSTLKIQPAELGDSAVYLCASSFGRAVETQYFGPGTRLLVL.

The chain uses TRBV11-3 and TRBJ1-2, with D uncertain. Looked up from germline, CDR1 is SGHNT and CDR2 is YENEEA. Trimming pared 1 base from V and 8 bases from J, leaving 14 bases between. The CDR3 runs to 14 residues. CDR3 in amino acids: CASSLAGFSPGYTF. CDR3 nucleotides: TGTGCCAGCAGCTTAGCCGGTTTTTCACCCGGCTACACCTTC.

The CDR3 nucleotides read TGTGCCAGCATAGAGGCCCTAGCGGGTACAGATACGCAGTATTTT. It specifies CASIEALAGTDTQYF. The chain recombines TRBV7-8 with TRBJ2-3; 8 positions agree with TRBD2. The germline V gene has CDR1 SGHVS and CDR2 FQNEAQ. CDR3 length: 15 amino acids. J gave up 3 bases and V 7 bases, and 9 bases lay outside the gene matches.

The chain couples TRBV29-1 to TRBJ2-7; D perhaps matches TRBD2 (7 bases). The CDR3 loop spans 15 amino acids. V lost 6 bases to trimming and J lost 3 bases, with 21 bases between them. Germline V gene data show CDR1 as SQVTM and CDR2 as ANQGSEA. The CDR3 nucleotides read TGCAGCGTGAGGGGGGGCGCCCCCAATAACTACGAGCAGTACTTC. It translates to CSVRGGAPNNYEQYF.